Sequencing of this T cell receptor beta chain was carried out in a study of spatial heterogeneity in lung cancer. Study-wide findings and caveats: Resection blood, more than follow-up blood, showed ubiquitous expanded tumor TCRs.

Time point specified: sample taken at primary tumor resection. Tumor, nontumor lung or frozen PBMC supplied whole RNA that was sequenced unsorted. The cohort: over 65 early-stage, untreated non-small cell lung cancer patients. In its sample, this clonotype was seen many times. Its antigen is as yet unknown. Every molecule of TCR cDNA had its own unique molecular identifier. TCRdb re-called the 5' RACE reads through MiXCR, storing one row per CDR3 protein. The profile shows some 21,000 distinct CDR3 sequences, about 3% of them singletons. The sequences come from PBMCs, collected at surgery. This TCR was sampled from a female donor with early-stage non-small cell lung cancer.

Here the CDR3 reads CASRTYSGLETQYF. CDR3 nucleotides: TGTGCCAGCAGGACATACAGCGGTTTAGAGACCCAGTACTTC. This chain links TRBV27 with TRBJ2-5; a weak D match, TRBD2 (5 bases). The germline V gene has CDR1 MNHEY and CDR2 SMNVEV (reference sequence). The CDR3 totals 14 residues. Trimming cost V 6 bases and J 4 bases, with 15 bases left between them.